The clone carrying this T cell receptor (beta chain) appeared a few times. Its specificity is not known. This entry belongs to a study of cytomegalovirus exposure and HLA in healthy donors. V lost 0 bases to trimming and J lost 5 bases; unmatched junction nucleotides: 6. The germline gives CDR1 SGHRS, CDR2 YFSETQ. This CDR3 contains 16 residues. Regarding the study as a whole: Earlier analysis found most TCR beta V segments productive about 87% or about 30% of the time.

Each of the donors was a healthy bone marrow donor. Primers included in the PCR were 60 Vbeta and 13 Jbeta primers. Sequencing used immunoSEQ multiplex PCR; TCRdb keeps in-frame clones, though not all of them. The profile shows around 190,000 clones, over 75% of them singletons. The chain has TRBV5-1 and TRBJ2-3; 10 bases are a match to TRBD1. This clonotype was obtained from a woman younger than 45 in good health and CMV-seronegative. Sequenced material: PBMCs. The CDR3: CASSLGERDRGDTQYF. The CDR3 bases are TGCGCCAGCAGCTTGGGTGAGCGGGACAGGGGAGATACGCAGTATTTT. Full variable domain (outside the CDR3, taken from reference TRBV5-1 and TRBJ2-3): KAGVTQTPRYLIKTRGQQVTLSCSPISGHRSVSWYQQTPGQGLQFLFEYFSETQRNKGNFPGRFSGRQFSNSRSEMNVSTLELGDSALYLCASSLGERDRGDTQYFGPGTRLTVL.